The sequence of this T cell receptor (beta chain) was determined in a study of metastatic and nonmetastatic thyroid tumors. Across the study: Repertoires from malignant and benign thyroid patients were compared across blood and tumor or nodule tissue.

No treatment had been given to any patient before thyroid surgery. Concerning this clone: Its antigen is as yet unknown.

In the source study's methods: Clinicopathological groups supplied CDR3 differences that were used to build a distant-metastasis classifier for papillary thyroid cancer. TCRdb ran MiXCR on the PCR reads. None of the V and J calls come from the authors' own analysis; TCRdb made them. The table lists around 45,000 clones, roughly 15% of them singletons, with approximately 20% in the top ten. Study findings and constraints: A significant increase in TCR beta diversity was reportedly seen in malignant thyroid tumors relative to benign nodules, in blood and tumor.

There are 14 residues in the CDR3. Deletions cut 3 bases from V and 3 bases from J, with 11 bases between. The germline CDR1 and CDR2 sequences are KGHSH and LQKENI. J is TRBJ1-1 and V is TRBV18; D gene unclear. The receptor was isolated from a female donor with papillary thyroid cancer or a benign thyroid nodule (not recorded which). Some clones in this sample may be carry-over from other donors' samples. Sequenced sample: blood. CDR3 amino acids: CASSPRRTDTEAFF. In nucleotides, the CDR3 is TGTGCCAGCTCACCTCGTAGGACTGACACTGAAGCTTTCTTT.